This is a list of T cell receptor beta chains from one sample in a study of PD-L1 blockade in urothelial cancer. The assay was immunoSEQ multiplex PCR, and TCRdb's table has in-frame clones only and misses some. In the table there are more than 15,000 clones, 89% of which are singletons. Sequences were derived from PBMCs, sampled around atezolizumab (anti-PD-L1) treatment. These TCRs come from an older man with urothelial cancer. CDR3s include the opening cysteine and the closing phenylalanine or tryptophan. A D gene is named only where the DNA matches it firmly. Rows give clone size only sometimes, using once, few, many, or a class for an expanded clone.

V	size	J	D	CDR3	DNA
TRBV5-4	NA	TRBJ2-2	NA	CASSSPGQNTGELFF	TGTGCCAGCAGTTCGCCCGGACAAAACACCGGGGAGCTGTTTTTT
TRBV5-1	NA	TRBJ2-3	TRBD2	CASSSGSASGSTDTQYF	TGCGCCAGCAGCTCCGGTTCGGCTAGCGGGAGCACAGATACGCAGTATTTT
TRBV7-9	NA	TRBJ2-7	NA	CASSPLTGPSGHEQYF	TGTGCCAGCAGCCCCTTAACAGGGCCGAGCGGCCACGAGCAGTACTTC
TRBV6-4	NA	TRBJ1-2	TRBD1	CASSPATGGSDGYTF	TGTGCCAGCAGTCCCGCGACAGGGGGATCGGATGGCTACACCTTC
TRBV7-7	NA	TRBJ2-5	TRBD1	CASSSYTGQQETQYF	TGTGCCAGCAGCTCATATACGGGACAGCAAGAGACCCAGTACTTC
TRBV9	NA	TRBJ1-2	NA	CASSVGNYGYTF	TGTGCCAGCAGCGTTGGCAACTATGGCTACACCTTC
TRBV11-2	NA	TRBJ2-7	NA	CASSLDPLRRSREQYF	TGTGCCAGCAGCTTAGATCCCCTCCGACGTTCTAGGGAGCAGTACTTC
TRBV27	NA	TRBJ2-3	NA	CASTGLFGPQYF	TGTGCCAGCACAGGACTTTTTGGACCGCAGTATTTT
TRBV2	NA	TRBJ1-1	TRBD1	CASRDLRWTGEYTEAFF	TGTGCCAGCAGGGACCTACGGTGGACAGGGGAGTACACTGAAGCTTTCTTT
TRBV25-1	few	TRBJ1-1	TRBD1	CASSIRDRGQAFF	TGTGCCAGCAGTATCCGGGACAGGGGTCAAGCTTTCTTT
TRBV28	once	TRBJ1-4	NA	CASSAPVSRNEKLFF	TGTGCCAGCAGTGCCCCAGTAAGTCGAAATGAAAAACTGTTTTTT
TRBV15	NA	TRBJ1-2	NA	CATSRDGLLDNGYTF	TGTGCCACCAGCAGAGATGGACTGCTTGATAATGGCTACACCTTC
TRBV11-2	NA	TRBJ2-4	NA	CASSPTGVANIQYF	TGTGCCAGCAGCCCCACGGGGGTTGCAAACATTCAGTACTTC
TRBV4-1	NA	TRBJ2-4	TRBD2	CASSQELGTSGGDRRTKNIQYF	TGCGCCAGCAGCCAAGAGCTAGGGACTAGCGGGGGGGACAGGAGGACCAAAAACATTCAGTACTTC
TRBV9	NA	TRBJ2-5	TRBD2	CASSAGTSGGETQYF	TGTGCCAGCAGCGCCGGGACTAGCGGGGGTGAGACCCAGTACTTC
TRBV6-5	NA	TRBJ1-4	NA	CASSTTGQLNEKLFF	TGTGCCAGCAGCACAACCGGACAGCTTAATGAAAAACTGTTTTTT
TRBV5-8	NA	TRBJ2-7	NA	CASSPGQPISF	TGTGCCAGCAGCCCCGGACAGCCGATATCCTTC
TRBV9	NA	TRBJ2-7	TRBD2	CASSEGRGEQYF	TGTGCCAGCAGCGAGGGGAGGGGCGAGCAGTACTTC
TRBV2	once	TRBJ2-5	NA	CASSGRAQYF	TGTGCCAGCAGTGGGAGGGCCCAGTACTTC
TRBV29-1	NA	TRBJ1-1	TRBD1	CSVDGTGGRGAEAFF	TGCAGCGTTGACGGGACAGGGGGCCGGGGCGCTGAAGCTTTCTTT
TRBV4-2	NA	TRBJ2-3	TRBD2	CASSQLSTGLALTDTQYF	TGTGCCAGCAGCCAATTATCCACGGGACTAGCGCTCACAGATACGCAGTATTTT
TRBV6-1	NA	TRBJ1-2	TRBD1	CASSEFWTGYGYTF	TGTGCCAGCAGTGAATTTTGGACAGGGTATGGCTACACCTTC
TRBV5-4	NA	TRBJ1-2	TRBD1	CASSLSRGATNYGYTF	TGTGCCAGCAGCTTAAGCAGGGGGGCAACTAACTATGGCTACACCTTC
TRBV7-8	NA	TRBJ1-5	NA	CASSQEGRGWNQPQHF	TGTGCCAGCAGCCAAGAGGGGAGGGGATGGAATCAGCCCCAGCATTTT
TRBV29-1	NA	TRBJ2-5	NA	CSGTDTETQYF	TGCAGCGGAACAGACACGGAGACCCAGTACTTC
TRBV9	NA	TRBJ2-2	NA	CASSVGSGYTGELFF	TGTGCCAGCAGCGTAGGGTCGGGATACACCGGGGAGCTGTTTTTT
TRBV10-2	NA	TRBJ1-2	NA	CASSEGPRGTLYGYTF	TGCGCCAGCAGTGAGGGTCCCCGGGGAACTTTATATGGCTACACCTTC
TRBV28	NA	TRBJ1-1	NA	CASSFILLNTEAFF	TGTGCCAGCAGCTTTATCCTCTTGAACACTGAAGCTTTCTTT
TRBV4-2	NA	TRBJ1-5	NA	CASSQVQDNQPQHF	TGTGCCAGCAGCCAAGTCCAGGACAATCAGCCCCAGCATTTT
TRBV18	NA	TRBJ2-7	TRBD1	CASSQQGGYEQYF	TGTGCCAGCTCACAACAGGGGGGCTACGAGCAGTACTTC
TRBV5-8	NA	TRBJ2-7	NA	CASSLQQGYEQYF	TGTGCCAGCAGCCTTCAACAGGGCTACGAGCAGTACTTC
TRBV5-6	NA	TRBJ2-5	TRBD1	CASSPAPRGPETQYF	TGTGCCAGCAGCCCCGCGCCTAGGGGGCCGGAGACCCAGTACTTC
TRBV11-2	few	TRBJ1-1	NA	CASSLAGITEAFF	TGTGCCAGCAGCTTAGCAGGGATCACTGAAGCTTTCTTT
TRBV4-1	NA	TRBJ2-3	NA	CASSQDLGLQYF	TGCGCCAGCAGCCAAGATTTGGGACTTCAGTATTTT
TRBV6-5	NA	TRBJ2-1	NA	CASSYVGGNEQFF	TGTGCCAGCAGTTACGTCGGGGGAAATGAGCAGTTCTTC
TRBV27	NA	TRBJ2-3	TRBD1	CASSRTGGARTDTQYF	TGTGCCAGCAGTCGTACAGGGGGCGCACGAACAGATACGCAGTATTTT
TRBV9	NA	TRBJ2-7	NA	CASSSYEREQYF	TGTGCCAGCAGCTCCTACGAGAGGGAGCAGTACTTC
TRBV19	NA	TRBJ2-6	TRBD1	CASTLGQVSSGANVLTF	TGTGCCAGTACACTCGGACAGGTCTCTTCTGGGGCCAACGTCCTGACTTTC
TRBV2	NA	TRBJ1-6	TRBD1	CASSVRRGTGYSPLHF	TGTGCCAGCAGTGTTAGAAGGGGGACAGGGTATTCACCCCTCCACTTT
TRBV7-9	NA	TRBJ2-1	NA	CASSLDPNNEQFF	TGTGCCAGCAGCTTAGATCCCAACAATGAGCAGTTCTTC
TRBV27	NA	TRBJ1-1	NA	CASSLRQSVEAFF	TGTGCCAGCAGTTTAAGACAGTCGGTTGAAGCTTTCTTT
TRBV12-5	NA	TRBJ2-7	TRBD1	CASGLTRDRDIFYTHEQYF	TGTGCTAGTGGTTTGACCCGGGACAGGGATATTTTCTATACGCACGAGCAGTACTTC
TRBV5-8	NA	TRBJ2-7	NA	CASSPRQAYYEQYF	TGTGCCAGCAGTCCCAGACAGGCTTACTACGAGCAGTACTTC
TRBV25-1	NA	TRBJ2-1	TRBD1	CASSEPDRPYNEQFF	TGTGCCAGCAGTGAACCGGACAGGCCTTACAATGAGCAGTTCTTC
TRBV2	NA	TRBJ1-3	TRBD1	CASQGANGNTIYF	TGTGCCAGTCAGGGGGCTAATGGAAACACCATATATTTT
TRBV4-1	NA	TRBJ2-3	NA	CASSQVVVDTQYF	TGCGCCAGCAGCCAAGTTGTAGTTGATACGCAGTATTTT
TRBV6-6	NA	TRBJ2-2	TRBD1	CASRNRGLGELFF	TGTGCCAGCAGAAACAGGGGGCTGGGGGAGCTGTTTTTT
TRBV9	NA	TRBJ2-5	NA	CASSVFGGGAGETQYF	TGTGCCAGCAGCGTATTCGGTGGGGGGGCTGGTGAGACCCAGTACTTC
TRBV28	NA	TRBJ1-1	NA	CASSRNGGTEAFF	TGTGCCAGCAGTAGAAACGGGGGGACTGAAGCTTTCTTT
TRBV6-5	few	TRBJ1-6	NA	CASSTAGNSPLHF	TGTGCCAGCAGTACGGCAGGGAATTCACCCCTCCACTTT
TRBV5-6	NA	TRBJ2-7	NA	CASGTPSYEQYF	TGTGCCAGCGGGACTCCTTCCTACGAGCAGTACTTC
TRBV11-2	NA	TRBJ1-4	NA	CASSFVFATNEKLFF	TGTGCCAGCAGCTTTGTCTTCGCAACTAATGAAAAACTGTTTTTT
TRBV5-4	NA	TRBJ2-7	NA	CASSVQGGGYEQYF	TGTGCCAGCAGCGTACAGGGAGGGGGATACGAGCAGTACTTC